This T cell receptor (beta chain) was recovered during a study of shared clonotypes between healthy human individuals. About the research overall: CD4 naive cells filled three plates per donor, CD4 memory three, CD8 naive two and CD8 memory one.

Libraries were prepared by immunoSEQ multiplex PCR; TCRdb keeps only in-frame clonotypes and omits some of them. Of about 1,500,000 clones in the sample, over 95% were seen once. The length of the CDR3 is 14 residues. V gave up 2 bases and J gave up 1 base, with 9 bases separating them. Per the germline V gene, CDR1 is SGHRS and CDR2 is YFSETQ. As regards this clone: The sample carries other DNA sequences with the same CDR3.

V gene TRBV5-1 combines with J gene TRBJ1-1; D is unresolved. This receptor was taken from a man younger than 45 in good health. Sequenced material: naive CD4+ T cells sorted from blood. Subset of the sample: CD45RA+ positively selected. CDR3 sequence reads: CASSLDRSNTEAFF. Here the CDR3 DNA reads TGCGCCAGCAGCTTAGATCGTTCGAACACTGAAGCTTTCTTT. Combining the CDR3 with reference TRBV5-1 and TRBJ1-1 gives the whole variable domain KAGVTQTPRYLIKTRGQQVTLSCSPISGHRSVSWYQQTPGQGLQFLFEYFSETQRNKGNFPGRFSGRQFSNSRSEMNVSTLELGDSALYLCASSLDRSNTEAFFGQGTRLTVV.